A single sample gave rise to the 2 T cell receptor beta chains below, sequenced in a study of cytomegalovirus exposure and HLA in healthy donors. Using immunoSEQ multiplex PCR, the repertoire was profiled, and TCRdb retains in-frame clones only, with some absent. The table includes some 130,000 clones, 82% detected once. The specimen was PBMCs. All receptors derive from a man aged 25 to 40 in good health and CMV-seropositive.

For the CDR3, the DNA is TGCGCCAGCAGCTCGGACGGACAGTTCGGGTATGGCTACACCTTC. Translation: CASSSDGQFGYGYTF. The gene calls are TRBV5-1 and TRBJ1-2, with D possibly being TRBD1 (6 bases). Trimming took off 3 bases at V and 5 bases at J, with 17 bases between the two ends. This CDR3 is built from 15 residues. Germline V lookup: CDR1 SGHRS, CDR2 YFSETQ.

The chain employs TRBV9 and TRBJ2-2; D possibly corresponds to TRBD2 (5 bases). The V gene lost 0 bases and the J gene lost 7 bases, with 10 bases spanning the gap. Germline CDR1 and CDR2: SGDLS and YYNGEE. The CDR3 covers 14 residues. The CDR3 bases are TGTGCCAGCAGCGTAGTCCCCGGGGACGGGGAGCTGTTTTTT. Amino acids: CASSVVPGDGELFF.